This T cell receptor (beta chain) was profiled in a study of T cell responses to AZD1222 COVID-19 vaccine. Broader study findings: Of spike-specific TCRs, nearly half reportedly target regions left unmutated in variants. Among AZD1222 vaccinees, only six were seropositive at baseline. Donors were largely white British and mainly female; clonal diversity was possibly underestimated. Researchers took repertoire samples only after the peak T cell response had come.

The CDR3 runs to 15 residues. In germline, CDR1 is LNHDA, CDR2 SQIVND (reference sequence). V lost 2 bases to trimming and J lost 3 bases, with 13 bases between them. In regard to this clone: Its antigen is not known.

Sequencing was performed with immunoSEQ multiplex PCR; in TCRdb, only in-frame clones are kept and a portion is missing. Of 86,000 or so clones detected, around 83% appear once; the ten largest clones hold roughly 5.6%. V usage is TRBV19 and J usage is TRBJ1-2; D unclear. This sequence was found in an adult who received the AZD1222 COVID-19 vaccine. Material: peripheral blood, obtained 28 days after the second AZD1222 dose. This CDR3 reads CASSISGFSDYGYTF. CDR3 nucleotides: TGTGCCAGTAGTATAAGTGGGTTCTCGGACTATGGCTACACCTTC.